The 23 T cell receptor beta chains presented below share a single source sample, sequenced in a study of T cells in Graves' hyperthyroidism and ophthalmopathy. TCR beta CDR3 region amplification was performed from RNA transcripts. A set of HTBI primers served as the primers for a first-round RT-PCR of the TCR CDR3. TCRdb fed the multiplex PCR reads into MiXCR, producing one record per CDR3 protein. This sample has around 340,000 distinct CDR3 sequences; approximately 14% occur once, and the top ten carry about 22%. Sequencing was carried out using blood. The receptors originated from a woman aged 25-40 years with Graves' hyperthyroidism.

J is TRBJ1-1 and V is TRBV19, with no clear D. Between the trimmed V and J ends, which lost 7 bases and 5 bases, there was a span of 11 bases. Germline-derived CDR1 and CDR2 are LNHDA and SQIVND (reference sequence). This CDR3 region has 12 residues. The CDR3 protein is CASTTVRTEAFF. The CDR3 DNA follows: TGTGCCAGTACGACGGTTCGAACTGAAGCTTTCTTT.

V and J are TRBV20-1 and TRBJ1-3; no clear D gene. In germline, CDR1 is DFQATT, CDR2 SNEGSKA (reference sequence). The CDR3 contains 12 residues. Trimming left V 5 bases short and J 0 bases short, with 5 bases between. The CDR3 DNA reads as TGCAGTGCTCCCGGCTCTGGAAACACCATATATTTT. As protein: CSAPGSGNTIYF.

The rearrangement uses TRBV7-3 and TRBJ2-3; D gene ambiguous. The CDR3 loop spans 14 amino acids. Germline CDR1 reads SGHTA; CDR2 reads FQGTGA. The ends were cut back, 5 bases at V and 6 bases at J, with 15 bases in the middle. The DNA for the CDR3 is TGTGCCAGCAGCCCTTCGAGCGAGTTGGATACGCAGTATTTT. This encodes CASSPSSELDTQYF.

This chain joins TRBV3-1 and TRBJ2-4, with D unresolved. Trimming removed 4 bases from V and 0 bases from J, with 7 bases in between. The CDR3 extends over 14 amino acids. Germline V lookup: CDR1 LGHDT, CDR2 YNNKEL (reference sequence). Here the CDR3 reads CASSPALAKNIQYF. The CDR3 nucleotides are TGTGCCAGCAGCCCCGCCCTAGCCAAAAACATTCAGTACTTC.

The table lists this clonotype with many counts. V and J are TRBV28 and TRBJ1-1; D call uncertain. Between the trimmed V and J ends, which lost 3 bases and 3 bases, there was a span of 5 bases. CDR3 length: 12 residues. CDR1 and CDR2 (germline): MDHEN, SYDVKM. The CDR3 DNA sequence: TGTGCCAGCAGTTTGTCTTACACTGAAGCTTTCTTT. As protein: CASSLSYTEAFF.

This clonotype has a handful of counts. V is TRBV27 and J is TRBJ2-7; D call uncertain. Germline CDR1 and CDR2: MNHEY and SMNVEV (reference sequence). The CDR3 extends over 13 amino acids. Trimming left V 2 bases short and J 1 base short, with 6 bases between. The chain's CDR3 is CASSLKQSYEQYF. The CDR3 DNA is TGTGCCAGCAGTTTAAAACAATCCTACGAGCAGTACTTC.

This clonotype was recorded a few times. V and J are TRBV12-3 or TRBV12-4 and TRBJ2-3; 9 nucleotides align to TRBD1. This CDR3 contains 12 residues. Unmatched junction bases numbered 8, after V lost 5 bases and J lost 14 bases. CDR3 in DNA: TGTGCCAGCAGTCATGGGGGACAGGGCCGGTATTTT. Protein sequence: CASSHGGQGRYF.

This chain uses TRBV29-1 with TRBJ2-3; the D is unclear. Per the germline V gene, CDR1 is SQVTM and CDR2 is ANQGSEA. The CDR3 spans 13 residues. The V end lost 4 bases, the J end lost 4 bases, and 12 bases lay between the germline ends. DNA for the CDR3: TGCAGCGTTGTCCGGTCAGGTTCAGATACGCAGTATTTT. Residues: CSVVRSGSDTQYF.

This clonotype appeared many times. This rearrangement joins TRBV7-3 to TRBJ2-3, with D uncertain. V shed 5 bases and J shed 4 bases, with 16 bases lying between them. CDR1 and CDR2 (germline): SGHTA, FQGTGA. The CDR3 sequence is 15 residues long. CDR3 sequence: CASSATPLMADTQYF. For the CDR3, the DNA is TGTGCCAGCAGCGCAACCCCCCTGATGGCAGATACGCAGTATTTT.

This clonotype has more than one count but fewer than ten. This chain uses TRBV7-8 with TRBJ2-1, with D tentatively TRBD1 or TRBD2 (5 bases each). Between the trimmed V and J ends, which lost 5 bases and 7 bases, there was a span of 18 bases. CDR1 is SGHVS, CDR2 FQNEAQ, per germline. This CDR3 is built from 15 residues. CDR3 sequence reads: CASSAWEWTQNEQFF. In DNA form, the CDR3 reads TGTGCCAGCAGCGCCTGGGAGTGGACACAGAATGAGCAGTTCTTC.

There are many counts of this clonotype. V gene TRBV15 combines with J gene TRBJ2-1; D possibly corresponds to TRBD2 (6 bases). The ends were cut back, 1 base at V and 3 bases at J, with 10 bases in the middle. Germline V gene sequence: CDR1 LNHNV, CDR2 YYDKDF (reference sequence). The CDR3 is 15 residues long. CDR3 loop: CATSRAGGDYNEQFF. The CDR3 bases are TGTGCCACCAGCAGAGCGGGCGGGGACTACAATGAGCAGTTCTTC. Looking up the rest from reference TRBV15 and TRBJ2-1 gives the full variable domain: DAMVIQNPRYQVTQFGKPVTLSCSQTLNHNVMYWYQQKSSQAPKLLFHYYDKDFNNEADTPDNFQSRRPNTSFCFLDIRSPGLGDTAMYLCATSRAGGDYNEQFFGPGTRLTVL.

The sample holds many counts of this clonotype. In nucleotides, the CDR3 is TGCAGTGCTAGGACAGAGTCCTACAATGAGCAGTTCTTC. The encoded protein is CSARTESYNEQFF. This sequence joins TRBV20-1 and TRBJ2-1, with D perhaps TRBD1 (5 bases). Trimming left V 3 bases short and J 1 base short, with 7 bases between. Germline lookup yields CDR1 DFQATT and CDR2 SNEGSKA (reference sequence). This CDR3 has 13 residues.

On this clonotype: Germline and junction disagree at one end, which may indicate a read error. The chain couples TRBV28 to TRBJ1-3; D ambiguous. The CDR3 consists of 15 residues. Germline-derived CDR1 and CDR2 are MDHEN and SYDVKM. CDR3: CAGSLTSGSGNTIYF. The DNA of the CDR3 is TGTGCCGGCAGTTTAACGTCGGGCTCTGGAAACACCATATATTTT.

This clonotype was seen many times. The chain couples TRBV28 to TRBJ2-7; 8 bases agree with TRBD2. Losses at the gene ends were 6 bases for V and 5 bases for J; bases not matched to a gene: 9. CDR3 size: 14 residues. Germline V gene sequence: CDR1 MDHEN, CDR2 SYDVKM. The CDR3 nucleotides are TGTGCCAGCAGAACCGGGACTAGGGGTCACGAGCAGTACTTC. It is translated as CASRTGTRGHEQYF.

The table lists this clonotype with many counts. The V gene is TRBV28, the J gene TRBJ2-3; the D gene is possibly TRBD2 (6 bases). Trimming removed 7 bases at V and 3 bases at J, with 14 bases between. The CDR3 is 14 residues long. Germline lookup yields CDR1 MDHEN and CDR2 SYDVKM. CDR3 sequence reads: CASIMEGRTDTQYF. CDR3 bases: TGTGCCAGCATTATGGAGGGCCGTACAGATACGCAGTATTTT.

J is TRBJ1-1 and V is TRBV29-1; the match to TRBD1 covers 8 bases. The CDR3 loop spans 14 amino acids. Germline-derived CDR1 and CDR2 are SQVTM and ANQGSEA. V lost 6 bases to trimming and J lost 6 bases; unmatched junction nucleotides: 12. Here the CDR3 DNA reads TGCAGCGTGGAACCGGGACAGGAGGCCGCTGAAGCTTTCTTT. The encoded protein is CSVEPGQEAAEAFF.

Remarks on this clonotype: With a much larger clone just one base away, this may be a read error. This chain links TRBV28 with TRBJ1-3; 8 bases are a match to TRBD1. CDR1 MDHEN and CDR2 SYDVKM come from the germline V gene. The CDR3 contains 14 residues. V lost 8 bases, J lost 4 bases, and 7 bases stayed unmatched. CDR3 region: CASGYTGGGNTIYF. The CDR3 region has the DNA TGTGCCAGCGGATACACAGGGGGAGGAAACACCATATATTTT.

V and J are TRBV5-1 and TRBJ2-7, with D perhaps matching TRBD1 or TRBD2 (5 bases each). The germline V and J ends were trimmed by 6 bases and 0 bases, with 13 bases remaining between them. The CDR3 is 14 amino acids. The germline CDR1 and CDR2 sequences are SGHRS and YFSETQ. In nucleotides, the CDR3 is TGCGCCAGCAAGCCGGGACCTAGCTCCTACGAGCAGTACTTC. It specifies CASKPGPSSYEQYF. Full variable domain (missing parts from reference TRBV5-1 and TRBJ2-7): KAGVTQTPRYLIKTRGQQVTLSCSPISGHRSVSWYQQTPGQGLQFLFEYFSETQRNKGNFPGRFSGRQFSNSRSEMNVSTLELGDSALYLCASKPGPSSYEQYFGPGTRLTVT.

The rearrangement uses TRBV13 and TRBJ1-6; no clear D. Looked up from germline, CDR1 is PRHDT and CDR2 is FYEKMQ (reference sequence). Trimming took 5 bases from V and 0 from J, leaving 11 bases between them. The CDR3 has 16 amino acids. The CDR3: CASSASLSSYNSPLHF. The CDR3 DNA sequence: TGTGCCAGCAGCGCTTCGCTAAGCTCCTATAATTCACCCCTCCACTTT.

This clonotype occurred a few times. This chain uses TRBV19 with TRBJ2-1; TRBD2 agrees at 10 bases. CDR3 length equals 14 residues. Germline assignment: CDR1 LNHDA and CDR2 SQIVND (reference sequence). V lost 10 bases to trimming and J lost 7 bases; unmatched junction nucleotides: 10. CDR3 nucleotides: TGTGCCACATGCCAGCGGGAGGGCCTAAATGAGCAGTTCTTC. It yields the protein CATCQREGLNEQFF.

This sequence joins TRBV14 and TRBJ2-3; D is ambiguous. CDR3 length equals 16 residues. Germline V lookup: CDR1 SGHDN, CDR2 FVKESK. Trimming took 1 base from V and 2 from J, leaving 13 bases between them. Here the CDR3 DNA reads TGTGCCAGCAGCCAAGTTGCGGTGGGGTACACAGATACGCAGTATTTT. It yields the protein CASSQVAVGYTDTQYF.

This chain joins TRBV6-1 and TRBJ2-1, with D unresolved. The CDR3 spans 14 residues. CDR1 and CDR2 (germline): MNHNS, SASEGT. Trimming took off 5 bases at V and 4 bases at J, with 12 bases between the two ends. Here the CDR3 reads CASSPYDLYNEQFF. CDR3 in DNA: TGTGCCAGCAGTCCGTATGACTTATACAATGAGCAGTTCTTC.

Comment on this clonotype: This may stem from a read error, because a much larger clone lies one nucleotide away. The chain is built from TRBV24-1 and TRBJ1-2; D is possibly TRBD1 (5 bases). The CDR3 is made up of 14 amino acids. Germline values: CDR1 KGHDR, CDR2 SFDVKD. The CDR3 here is CDTSELGRDYGYTF. The CDR3 bases are TGTGACACCAGTGAGCTGGGACGTGACTATGGCTACACCTTC.